This record covers a single T cell receptor (beta chain). This clonotype appeared many times. Its recognized antigen is unknown. Per-base qualities were not stored, and no clone one base away is much larger. CDR1 is given as KGHSH and CDR2 as LQKENI, both from the germline V gene. CDR3 length: 16 amino acids, cysteine to phenylalanine. CDR3 DNA is the only sequence kept; it has 48 bases, read in frame from the first base. Cut back by 0 bases and 0 bases, the V and J ends lie 12 bases apart. This entry comes from a study of T cells in Graves' hyperthyroidism and ophthalmopathy (dated by TCRdb to the late 2010s). For the wider study: Peripheral blood was collected at initial diagnosis, before any treatment. TCR Vbeta CDR3 sequencing of 120 to 150 peripheral blood samples (under 45 ophthalmopathy, 70 to 85 hyperthyroidism and roughly 17 progressor patients) is reported in the paper. Prospective prediction of ophthalmopathy was tested in an independent validation cohort of approximately 18 hyperthyroidism patients and 17 patients who later progressed to ophthalmopathy. The study also compared thyroid tissue and blood T-cell repertoires from about 6 Graves' hyperthyroidism patients. To identify TCR V-J signatures that set the groups apart, the researchers used a discovery cohort of about a hundred patients, made up of approximately 43 with Graves' ophthalmopathy and 57 with stable Graves' hyperthyroidism. After blood sampling, hyperthyroidism patients were treated with methimazole at a starting dose of 30 mg daily, and ophthalmopathy patients were treated with high-dose intravenous methylprednisolone. The 75 to 100 discovery patients were divided at random into training and test sets in a 7:3 ratio. Study-wide findings and limitations: Ophthalmopathy was separated from stable hyperthyroidism by a 13 V-J signature model, with just over 85% sensitivity and approximately 81% specificity obtained in cross-validation and 80%/75% obtained in testing. In validation, the model predicted progression to ophthalmopathy a median of roughly 6.2 months before onset, with about 64% sensitivity and 72.22% specificity. Most expanded thyroid clonotypes (frequency above 0.001) were also detected in blood, a finding suggesting that blood repertoires may reflect thyroid immune responses. Sample size was not statistically predetermined, and investigators were not blinded to group allocation.

Amplification of TCR beta CDR3 regions was carried out from RNA transcripts. The TCR CDR3 was subjected to a first round of RT-PCR using the HTBI primer set and the Qiagen OneStep RT-PCR kit. Libraries were constructed in a second round of multiplex PCR, after which size selection and purification were performed. Libraries were sequenced paired-end with 100 bp reads on an Illumina HiSeq2000. Turning to the authors' computational methods: SOAPnuke was used to process the raw data, throwing out any read that contained adapters or uncalled bases, had a mean Phred below 15, or lacked an exact constant-primer or identifier match. High-quality paired reads were merged with COPE v1.2.5, and unique nucleotide sequences were defined as clonotypes. Clonotypes were aligned to IMGT TRBV, TRBD and TRBJ reference segments using MiTCR v1.1. Only V-J combinations with frequency above 0.0001, covering roughly 99% of repertoires, were analysed. A TCS score was defined as the ratio of F50 (clonal expansion) to E x V (chaos), with BLOSUM62-based TCRdist applied between CDR3 peptides within each V-J. Welch's t-statistics and random forest reduced around 520 V-J features to 10 to 15, which were used in a naive Bayes classifier (R e1071). The raw public data were reprocessed by TCRdb itself: fastp quality trimming at Q25, MiXCR clonotype calling, in-frame beta chains only. Entries that share a CDR3 protein sequence are merged under the most common genes and DNA. For this entry, the V and J calls and clone size follow TCRdb and not the study's own pipeline. In this sample the table shows approximately 710,000 distinct CDR3 sequences, roughly 17% of which occur a single time. In total, the top ten clones hold less than 20% of the sample.

Graves' hyperthyroidism was defined as stable when no progression to ophthalmopathy occurred over 18 months of follow-up. The hyperthyroidism patients were between 18 and 65 years old and newly diagnosed, with a disease duration of less than 2 months. Exclusion was applied to patients with uncontrolled infections, other autoimmune diseases, pregnancy or lactation. Diagnoses relied on clinical symptoms, serum thyroxine and TRAb, thyroid ultrasound and orbital computed tomography. PBMCs were isolated from about 10 ml of fresh peripheral blood by Ficoll-Paque density gradient centrifugation. Trizol reagent was used to extract total RNA, and RNA quality was then checked on an Agilent 2100 Bioanalyzer.

The V and J segments used are TRBV18 and TRBJ2-7, with no D gene named confidently. This TCR derives from a man aged 50-59 years with Graves' hyperthyroidism. The sequenced material came from blood. The nucleotide sequence reads TGTGCCAGCTCACCACCGTCGGCAGGATTCTCCTACGAGCAGTACTTC. Translation gives CASSPPSAGFSYEQYF. The variable domain in full, with residues beyond the CDR3 obtained from the reference TRBV18 and TRBJ2-7 genes, is NAGVMQNPRHLVRRRGQEARLRCSPMKGHSHVYWYRQLPEEGLKFMVYLQKENIIDESGMPKERFSAEFPKEGPSILRIQQVVRGDSAAYFCASSPPSAGFSYEQYFGPGTRLTVT.